This T cell receptor (beta chain) derives from a study of blood T cell repertoires in COVID-19. Generated by immunoSEQ multiplex PCR, the TCRdb table keeps only in-frame clones and is missing some. The data hold approximately 27,000 clones, with 88% observed a single time. V was clipped by 5 bases and J by 4 bases; unmatched bases: 9. Germline V CDR1 and CDR2: SEHNR, FQNEAQ (reference sequence). This CDR3 region has 16 residues. J is TRBJ2-3 and V is TRBV7-9; 10 bases match TRBD1. Sequencing was done on a sample of peripheral blood. The sequence derives from a woman in her forties or fifties with active COVID-19. The chain's CDR3 is CASSPSRQGAADTQYF. The CDR3 DNA sequence: TGTGCCAGCAGCCCATCACGACAGGGGGCGGCAGATACGCAGTATTTT.